This T cell receptor beta chain derives from a study of post-analysis software for immune sequencing data. Study-wide background: Disease trajectories encompassed relapsing-remitting, secondary progressive and progressive-relapsing multiple sclerosis.

Details on this clonotype: Its antigen is currently unknown. This may arise from a read error, as a much more abundant clone is one base away.

The TCR beta cDNA libraries carried unique molecular identifiers. TCRdb processed the PCR reads anew with MiXCR; each CDR3 protein has one entry. The sample consists of about 540,000 distinct CDR3 sequences, approximately 31% of them appearing once. Findings and limits, study-wide: Controls had lower frequencies than patients of roughly five TRBV segments, which included TRBV5-6, TRBV5-1 and TRBV20-1.

V dropped 8 bases and J dropped 4; count of bases not matched to a gene: 5. In germline, CDR1 is MNHEY, CDR2 SVGAGI. This CDR3 is 16 amino acids long. The chain combines TRBV6-5 with TRBJ2-1, with 16 nucleotides matching TRBD2. The specimen was blood. This TCR came from a girl under 18 with multiple sclerosis. The CDR3, as DNA: TGTGCCAGCGGCCAGGGACTAGCGGGGGGGTACAATGAGCAGTTCTTC. The encoded protein is CASGQGLAGGYNEQFF.